Presented here are 18 T cell receptor beta chains from one specimen sequenced in a study of blood T cell repertoires in COVID-19. Sequencing was performed with immunoSEQ multiplex PCR; in TCRdb, only in-frame clones are kept and a portion is missing. The table includes 150,000 to 160,000 clones, roughly nine tenths detected once. Material: peripheral blood. The receptors originated from a man between 45 and 60 years old with acute or convalescent COVID-19.

V gene TRBV10-3 combines with J gene TRBJ1-1; 8 bases are shared with TRBD1. This CDR3 comprises 14 residues. Unmatched junction bases numbered 6, after V lost 4 bases and J lost 5 bases. CDR1 is ENHRY and CDR2 is SYGVKD in the germline V gene. This chain's CDR3 is CAISGRTGKTEAFF. The DNA for the CDR3 is TGTGCCATCAGTGGGAGGACAGGGAAAACTGAAGCTTTCTTT.

The CDR3 DNA sequence: TGTGCCAGCAGCTTGGGGCAGGGGATAGGCTCCTATAATTCACCCCTCCACTTT. Its translation is CASSLGQGIGSYNSPLHF. This chain joins TRBV5-4 and TRBJ1-6; tentative D call: TRBD1 (6 bases). Germline CDR1 is SGHNT and CDR2 is YYREEE (reference sequence). V was clipped by 0 bases and J by 0 bases, with 13 bases between them. This CDR3 contains 18 residues.

There are a few counts of this clone. The CDR3 DNA reads TGTGCCAGCAGTTTTACTACGTACGAGCAGTACTTC. It codes for CASSFTTYEQYF. The V call is TRBV6-6, the J call TRBJ2-7; D gene unclear. Trimming stripped 4 bases from V and 4 bases from J, with 8 bases between. The germline gives CDR1 MNHNY, CDR2 SVGAGI (reference sequence). The CDR3 length is 12 residues.

The chain is built from TRBV27 and TRBJ2-1; TRBD1 is a possible D gene (6 bases). Germline CDR1 and CDR2: MNHEY and SMNVEV (reference sequence). The V and J ends lost 4 bases and 1 base respectively, with 14 bases between them. The CDR3 is made up of 16 amino acids. CDR3 in DNA: TGTGCCAGCAGTTATTTGGGGGCAGATTCCTACAATGAGCAGTTCTTC. This encodes CASSYLGADSYNEQFF.

J is TRBJ1-5 and V is TRBV2; D is unclear. This CDR3 spans 13 amino acids. Per germline, CDR1 SNHLY and CDR2 FYNNEI. The CDR3 reads CATGKGDYQPQHF. CDR3 DNA: TGTGCAACCGGCAAGGGAGACTATCAGCCCCAGCATTTT.

The chain carries TRBV5-4 and TRBJ2-2, with D possibly TRBD2 on 6 matching bases. Trimming took 0 bases from V and 5 from J, leaving 8 bases between them. The CDR3 is 14 residues long. Looked up from germline, CDR1 is SGHNT and CDR2 is YYREEE (reference sequence). The CDR3 loop reads CASSLDGRTGELFF. CDR3 nucleotide sequence: TGTGCCAGCAGCTTGGATGGGAGGACCGGGGAGCTGTTTTTT.

The chain links TRBV3-1 (or the pseudogene TRBV3-2) to TRBJ2-1, with D tentatively TRBD2 (7 bases). V shed 3 bases and J shed 8 bases, with 17 bases lying between them. The CDR3 is 15 residues long. The germline CDR1 and CDR2 sequences are LGHDT and YNNKEL (reference sequence). The CDR3: CASSQNLRGADEQFF. CDR3 sequence (DNA): TGTGCCAGCAGCCAGAACCTCCGGGGGGCCGATGAGCAGTTCTTC.

The chain carries TRBV28 and TRBJ2-1; D possibly corresponds to TRBD2 (6 bases). The CDR3 runs 13 residues. CDR1 MDHEN and CDR2 SYDVKM come from the germline V gene. Trimming removed 5 bases at V and 5 bases at J, with 10 bases between. CDR3 sequence: CASSPREDNEQFF. The DNA for the CDR3 is TGTGCCAGCAGTCCCAGGGAGGACAATGAGCAGTTCTTC.

This sequence joins TRBV9 and TRBJ2-1; maybe TRBD1 (5 bases). The length of the CDR3 is 14 residues. V was cut by 1 base and J by 4 bases, with 9 bases left in between. Looked up from germline, CDR1 is SGDLS and CDR2 is YYNGEE. CDR3 DNA sequence: TGTGCCAGCAGCGTAACCCCAGGGTACAATGAGCAGTTCTTC. Translating it yields CASSVTPGYNEQFF.

The chain joins TRBV30 to TRBJ1-4; no definite D call. Germline CDR1 reads GTSNPN; CDR2 reads SVGIG (reference sequence). The V end lost 7 bases, the J end lost 7 bases, and 16 bases lay between the germline ends. This CDR3 has 13 residues. CDR3 coding DNA: TGTGCCTCTGAGTCCGAACCCGGTGAAAAACTGTTTTTT. The encoded protein is CASESEPGEKLFF.

This rearrangement joins TRBV28 to TRBJ1-5; D is unclear. Trimming took 4 bases from V and 2 from J, leaving 15 bases between them. This CDR3 has 16 residues. Germline assignment: CDR1 MDHEN and CDR2 SYDVKM. The CDR3 sequence is CASSSYDPRRNQPQHF. CDR3 nucleotides: TGTGCCAGCAGTTCTTACGATCCTAGGCGCAATCAGCCCCAGCATTTT.

The chain couples TRBV14 to TRBJ2-5, with D possibly matching TRBD1 (6 bases). The CDR3 length is 15 residues. V was pared by 4 bases and J by 5 bases, with 17 bases between. The germline CDR1 and CDR2 sequences are SGHDN and FVKESK. CDR3 protein: CASSRQGFLWETQYF. CDR3 DNA sequence: TGTGCCAGCAGCCGCCAGGGGTTTCTATGGGAGACCCAGTACTTC.

The chain joins TRBV6-5 to TRBJ1-3, with a weak D call TRBD1 (6 bases). CDR3 length: 16 residues. Germline values: CDR1 MNHEY, CDR2 SVGAGI. Trimming took 1 base from V and 1 from J, leaving 11 bases between them. The CDR3 protein is CASSYLAGTSGNTIYF. The CDR3 DNA follows: TGTGCCAGCAGTTACTTGGCAGGGACATCTGGAAACACCATATATTTT.

The chain links TRBV5-1 to TRBJ2-5; 9 nucleotides line up with TRBD2. The CDR3 sequence is 16 residues long. Germline V lookup: CDR1 SGHRS, CDR2 YFSETQ. Trimming at V came to 0 bases and at J to 2 bases, leaving 5 bases not matched to a gene. CDR3 coding DNA: TGCGCCAGCAGCTTGGGAGCGGGGGGTTTACAAGAGACCCAGTACTTC. As protein: CASSLGAGGLQETQYF.

The chain carries TRBV4-3 and TRBJ1-2; the D gene is possibly TRBD1 (5 bases). The CDR3 consists of 14 residues. V was cut by 1 base and J by 1 base, with 7 bases left in between. Germline V lookup: CDR1 LGHNA, CDR2 YSLEER. For the CDR3, the DNA is TGCGCCAGCAGCCAAGCGGGGGTTAACTATGGCTACACCTTC. The encoded protein is CASSQAGVNYGYTF.

The V and J genes are TRBV4-1 and TRBJ1-1, with D possibly TRBD1 on 5 matching bases. Germline CDR1 MGHRA, CDR2 YSYEKL. V was shortened by 3 bases and J by 4 bases, with 15 bases between the two germline ends. The CDR3 loop spans 15 amino acids. The CDR3: CASSHPNGGVTEAFF. The CDR3, as DNA: TGCGCCAGCAGCCATCCCAACGGGGGGGTCACTGAAGCTTTCTTT.

This chain connects TRBV7-2 to TRBJ2-6; D may be TRBD2 (6 bases). Germline CDR1 and CDR2: SGHTA and FQGNSA. This CDR3 has 15 residues. The ends were cut back, 5 bases at V and 0 bases at J, with 8 bases in the middle. The CDR3 DNA reads TGTGCCAGCAGCCCGGACTACTCTGGGGCCAACGTCCTGACTTTC. Its translation is CASSPDYSGANVLTF.

This clone appeared once. This chain links TRBV29-1 with TRBJ1-1; 8 bases map to TRBD1. The CDR3 is 12 amino acids. Trimming took 6 bases from V and 3 from J; bases not matched to a gene: 3. Germline V gene lookup returns CDR1 SQVTM and CDR2 ANQGSEA. CDR3 sequence reads: CSVSTGDTEAFF. Written as DNA, the CDR3 is TGCAGCGTCTCGACAGGGGACACTGAAGCTTTCTTT.